This T cell receptor (beta chain) was found in a study of T cells in localized non-small cell lung cancer. Overall study results and limits: Appearance in adjacent lung was seen for a median 57 of the top 100 tumor clones. Heterogeneity within the tumor remains possible, as just one region underwent sequencing. Adjacent uninvolved lung had the highest clonality, suggesting focused antigen responses.

This clone is medium-sized (0.01 to 0.1%) in the sample. As yet, its antigen is unknown. Repertoires were generated with immunoSEQ multiplex PCR, while TCRdb's copy carries only in-frame clones and drops some. The sample consists of approximately 760 clones, 20% to 25% of them appearing once. Material: lung tumor tissue, obtained before any cancer treatment. The clonotype originates from a male donor at least 60 years old with stage III squamous cell lung carcinoma.

The CDR3 bases are TGTGCCAGCAGTGGTCAGGAGCGGGGGGGCGGCGAGCAGTACTTC. It translates to CASSGQERGGGEQYF. The V call is TRBV6-8, the J call TRBJ2-7; TRBD2 matches at 10 bases. From germline, CDR1 is MNHGY and CDR2 SAAAGT. J lost 6 bases, V lost 5 bases, and 10 bases had no gene match. The CDR3 totals 15 residues.